The 32 T cell receptor beta chains below were found in one sample sequenced in a study of CD8+ T cells in alopecia areata. The CD4+ cells of about five biomarker-study patients went through sorting. This sorting yielded CD25+CD127- cells. RNA, once extracted, was reverse transcribed into cDNA for use as the sequencing template. TCRdb keeps only in-frame clones here, not all; method: immunoSEQ multiplex PCR. The table has 35,000 to 45,000 clones, more than 50% seen once; the top ten hold about 1.7%. The specimen was CD4+ Tregs sorted from blood. The receptors derive from a human donor with alopecia areata.

This clone was counted a few times. The V and J genes are TRBV7-2 and TRBJ2-5; D is uncertain. The CDR3 extends over 15 amino acids. The V end was cut by 5 bases, the J end by 0 bases, with 13 bases between. CDR1 and CDR2 from the germline V gene are SGHTA and FQGNSA. This CDR3 reads CASSPTNLYQETQYF. DNA for the CDR3: TGTGCCAGCAGCCCCACAAACCTGTACCAAGAGACCCAGTACTTC.

This clone occurred a few times. The rearrangement links TRBV18 to TRBJ2-7; 12 bases align to TRBD2. V lost 3 bases, J lost 0 bases, and 12 bases stayed unmatched. There are 19 residues in the CDR3. Germline CDR1 and CDR2: KGHSH and LQKENI. DNA for the CDR3: TGTGCCAGCTCACCCCCGGGACTAGCGGGCCACAACAGCTCCTACGAGCAGTACTTC. This gives the protein CASSPPGLAGHNSSYEQYF.

The rearrangement joins TRBV29-1 to TRBJ2-3; tentative D call: TRBD1 (6 bases). The CDR3 is 14 amino acids. Germline CDR1 SQVTM, CDR2 ANQGSEA. Trimming cost V 4 bases and J 0 bases, with 11 bases left between them. Written as DNA, the CDR3 is TGCAGCGTTGTAGGGGGAGCTAGCACAGATACGCAGTATTTT. Translation: CSVVGGASTDTQYF.

This clone was observed a handful of times. The chain combines TRBV29-1 with TRBJ2-6, with TRBD1 identical over 7 bases. V gave up 6 bases and J gave up 0 bases; unmatched junction bases: 14. CDR1 is SQVTM, CDR2 ANQGSEA, per germline. The CDR3 covers 18 residues. CDR3 DNA: TGCAGCGTGAAACCGACCCTGACAGGGACCTCTGGGGCCAACGTCCTGACTTTC. Residues: CSVKPTLTGTSGANVLTF.

This chain connects TRBV6-5 to TRBJ2-6, with D unresolved. The ends were cut back, 4 bases at V and 4 bases at J, with 11 bases in the middle. Germline loops: CDR1 MNHEY, CDR2 SVGAGI. The CDR3 spans 15 residues. The CDR3 region is CASSFSPSGANVLTF. CDR3 sequence (DNA): TGTGCCAGCAGTTTTTCCCCTTCCGGGGCCAACGTCCTGACTTTC.

This clone was observed a few times. The chain employs TRBV10-2 and TRBJ2-3; D tentatively reads TRBD1 or TRBD2 (6 bases each). The CDR3 has 15 residues. Germline V gives CDR1 WSHSY, CDR2 SAAADI. V gave up 4 bases and J gave up 6 bases, with 17 bases separating them. The CDR3 nucleotides read TGCGCCAGCAGTGGGACGGGGGCGTATGGGGATACGCAGTATTTT. Amino acid sequence: CASSGTGAYGDTQYF.

V and J are TRBV5-1 and TRBJ1-4; TRBD1 is a possible D gene (6 bases). This CDR3 has 14 residues. Germline V gene data show CDR1 as SGHRS and CDR2 as YFSETQ. With 4 bases removed from V and 5 bases from J, the gap between germline ends came to 12 bases. The CDR3 loop is CASSDRTGNEKLFF. CDR3 nucleotides: TGCGCCAGCAGCGACAGGACCGGGAATGAAAAACTGTTTTTT.

This clone has only a few counts. In DNA, the CDR3 is TGCGCCAGCAGTGAGTCTGGCAGGGGAAAAGGAACTGAAGCTTTCTTT. It yields the protein CASSESGRGKGTEAFF. The chain has TRBV10-2 and TRBJ1-1; tentative D call: TRBD1 (6 bases). The V end was cut by 0 bases, the J end by 5 bases, with 16 bases between. Germline lookup yields CDR1 WSHSY and CDR2 SAAADI. The CDR3 totals 16 residues.

The V and J genes are TRBV28 and TRBJ1-2; D not resolved. CDR1 is MDHEN and CDR2 is SYDVKM in the germline V gene. CDR3 length: 12 residues. Trimming pared 6 bases from V and 4 bases from J, leaving 9 bases between. CDR3 DNA: TGTGCCAGCAGGGCAGGTGGCTATGGCTACACCTTC. Amino acids: CASRAGGYGYTF.

J is TRBJ2-1 and V is TRBV4-2; 11 bases align to TRBD2. The germline V gene encodes CDR1 LGHNA and CDR2 YNFKEQ. The CDR3 spans 18 residues. The J segment lost 2 bases and the V segment lost 2 bases, leaving 8 bases of the junction unmatched. The CDR3 sequence is CASSQRLNSGGAYNEQFF. The CDR3 nucleotides are TGTGCCAGCAGCCAACGTTTAAATAGCGGGGGGGCCTACAATGAGCAGTTCTTC.

The rearrangement links TRBV9 to TRBJ2-7; D ambiguous. This CDR3 is 18 amino acids long. Germline CDR1 reads SGDLS; CDR2 reads YYNGEE. The V end was cut by 1 base, the J end by 3 bases, with 23 bases between. DNA of the CDR3: TGTGCCAGCAGCGTACCTCCCTTTTGCGAGGAGCTGGGCTACGAGCAGTACTTC. This sequence encodes CASSVPPFCEELGYEQYF.

Sample share makes this clone medium-sized. V gene TRBV15 combines with J gene TRBJ2-7, with a weak D call TRBD1 (6 bases). The V and J ends lost 1 base and 2 bases respectively, with 18 bases between them. The germline CDR1 and CDR2 sequences are LNHNV and YYDKDF (reference sequence). The CDR3 sequence is 17 residues long. The CDR3: CATSRAPKTGLPYEQYF. Written as DNA, the CDR3 is TGTGCCACCAGCAGAGCTCCGAAAACAGGGCTTCCCTACGAGCAGTACTTC. The whole variable domain, remainder taken from reference TRBV15 and TRBJ2-7, is DAMVIQNPRYQVTQFGKPVTLSCSQTLNHNVMYWYQQKSSQAPKLLFHYYDKDFNNEADTPDNFQSRRPNTSFCFLDIRSPGLGDTAMYLCATSRAPKTGLPYEQYFGPGTRLTVT.

The V and J genes are TRBV7-9 and TRBJ2-7; D unresolved. V lost 5 bases, J lost 6 bases, and 17 bases lay in between. The germline CDR1 and CDR2 sequences are SEHNR and FQNEAQ (reference sequence). The CDR3 sequence is 14 residues long. This CDR3 is CASSALNGPIEQYF. The CDR3 DNA is TGTGCCAGCAGCGCCTTGAACGGACCCATCGAGCAGTACTTC.

This clone was counted a single time. The rearrangement links TRBV6-1 to TRBJ2-7, with a possible D match to TRBD2 (5 bases). V was clipped by 6 bases and J by 5 bases, with 11 bases between them. The CDR3 has 12 residues. Germline V gives CDR1 MNHNS, CDR2 SASEGT. In nucleotides, the CDR3 is TGTGCCAGCAGAAGGGAGCCACACGAGCAGTACTTC. Translation gives CASRREPHEQYF.

This rearrangement joins TRBV7-6 to TRBJ1-6; D is uncertain. The CDR3 extends over 12 amino acids. With 1 base removed from V and 15 bases from J, the gap between germline ends came to 10 bases. Germline loops: CDR1 SGHVS, CDR2 FNYEAQ. In DNA form, the CDR3 reads TGTGCCAGCAGCTTAGAGTGGGGAAACCTCCACTTT. Encoded protein: CASSLEWGNLHF.

V gene TRBV5-1 combines with J gene TRBJ1-3; TRBD1 matches 8 bases. The junction had 5 bases not matched to a gene; V was cut back by 4 bases and J by 2 bases. Germline V CDR1 and CDR2: SGHRS, YFSETQ. The CDR3 consists of 15 residues. CDR3 nucleotide sequence: TGCGCCAGCAGCCTGACGGGACAGGCTGGAAACACCATATATTTT. This gives the protein CASSLTGQAGNTIYF.

This clone has more than one count but fewer than ten. DNA for the CDR3: TGCGCCAGCAGGGGACTGAGCTACGAGCAGTACTTC. This encodes CASRGLSYEQYF. This sequence joins TRBV10-2 and TRBJ2-7; D is possibly TRBD2 (6 bases). Trimming pared 6 bases from V and 3 bases from J, leaving 9 bases between. Germline V gene sequence: CDR1 WSHSY, CDR2 SAAADI. The length of the CDR3 is 12 residues.

The rearrangement links TRBV28 to TRBJ2-7; TRBD1 is a possible D gene (5 bases). CDR3 length: 14 amino acids. CDR1 and CDR2 (germline): MDHEN, SYDVKM. V lost 4 bases and J 0 bases, leaving 10 bases between the germline ends. CDR3 DNA: TGTGCCAGCAGTTACAGGCCGACCTCCTACGAGCAGTACTTC. This gives the protein CASSYRPTSYEQYF.

This sequence joins TRBV2 and TRBJ1-5; D unclear. The germline V gene encodes CDR1 SNHLY and CDR2 FYNNEI. Trimming took off 2 bases at V and 0 bases at J, with 8 bases between the two ends. CDR3 length equals 15 residues. The CDR3 sequence is CASSEQRNSNQPQHF. CDR3 DNA sequence: TGTGCCAGCAGTGAACAGAGGAATAGCAATCAGCCCCAGCATTTT.

V usage is TRBV28 and J usage is TRBJ2-4; a possible D gene is TRBD2 (6 bases). CDR3 length equals 15 residues. Germline lookup yields CDR1 MDHEN and CDR2 SYDVKM. Trimming stripped 4 bases from V and 1 base from J, with 11 bases between. The CDR3 DNA reads TGTGCCAGCAGTTACGGGGGACGGGCCAAAAACATTCAGTACTTC. Protein product: CASSYGGRAKNIQYF.

The chain combines TRBV5-1 with TRBJ2-4; 12 nucleotides agree with TRBD2. Trimming removed 1 base from V and 6 bases from J; junction bases left unmatched: 8. Germline V gives CDR1 SGHRS, CDR2 YFSETQ. This CDR3 region has 17 residues. CDR3 protein: CASSLTSGRPNRNIQYF. CDR3 bases: TGCGCCAGCAGCTTGACTAGCGGGAGGCCCAATCGAAACATTCAGTACTTC.

The V call is TRBV7-2, the J call TRBJ1-2, with D possibly being TRBD1 (5 bases). V dropped 2 bases and J dropped 4 bases, with 8 bases sitting between them. CDR1 is SGHTA, CDR2 FQGNSA, per germline. The CDR3 is 13 amino acids. The CDR3 coding sequence is TGTGCCAGCAGCTTAATGGGACTCTATGGCTACACCTTC. Residues: CASSLMGLYGYTF.

The genes are TRBV7-9 and TRBJ1-2, with D possibly matching TRBD1 (5 bases). Trimming left V 1 base short and J 1 base short, with 16 bases between. CDR1 is SEHNR and CDR2 is FQNEAQ in the germline V gene (reference sequence). The CDR3 runs to 17 residues. The CDR3 nucleotides are TGTGCCAGCAGCTTAGAGGAGAAAAGGGGATATAACTATGGCTACACCTTC. Translated: CASSLEEKRGYNYGYTF.

The genes are TRBV11-2 and TRBJ2-1; D gene ambiguous. Germline V gene lookup returns CDR1 SGHAT and CDR2 FQNNGV. Trimming pared 1 base from V and 9 bases from J, leaving 7 bases between. The CDR3 totals 12 residues. The CDR3 sequence is CASSLGMGEQFF. DNA for the CDR3: TGTGCCAGCAGCTTAGGGATGGGTGAGCAGTTCTTC.

The chain has TRBV7-2 and TRBJ1-2; tentative D call: TRBD1 (5 bases). Germline V gene data show CDR1 as SGHTA and CDR2 as FQGNSA. The CDR3 length is 13 residues. Trimming cost V 4 bases and J 0 bases, with 6 bases left between them. CDR3 in amino acids: CASSWGSNYGYTF. The DNA of the CDR3 is TGTGCCAGCAGCTGGGGGTCTAACTATGGCTACACCTTC.

The J gene is TRBJ2-7, the V gene TRBV13; D remains ambiguous. In germline, CDR1 is PRHDT, CDR2 FYEKMQ (reference sequence). The CDR3 runs to 15 residues. V lost 2 bases, J lost 0 bases, and 11 bases lay in between. CDR3 DNA: TGTGCCAGCAGCTTACTTCCCGGTAGCTCCTACGAGCAGTACTTC. Protein product: CASSLLPGSSYEQYF.

This clone came up a few times. Other DNA sequences of this sample code for an identical CDR3. This chain connects TRBV7-9 to TRBJ2-7; 8 nucleotides agree with TRBD1. Germline CDR1 is SEHNR and CDR2 is FQNEAQ (reference sequence). This CDR3 spans 15 amino acids. V shed 4 bases, J shed 0 bases, and the junction held 5 bases outside the gene matches. As DNA, the CDR3 is TGTGCCAGCAGCTCGCGGACAGGGAGCTCCTACGAGCAGTACTTC. It translates to CASSSRTGSSYEQYF.

The CDR3 DNA reads as TGTGCCAGCTCACCAACATCCGGGAACACTGAAGCTTTCTTT. It specifies CASSPTSGNTEAFF. This sequence joins TRBV18 and TRBJ1-1; D is undetermined. Germline CDR1 KGHSH, CDR2 LQKENI. V was shortened by 2 bases and J by 1 base, with 8 bases between the two germline ends. This CDR3 contains 14 residues. The whole variable domain, filled in from reference TRBV18 and TRBJ1-1, reads NAGVMQNPRHLVRRRGQEARLRCSPMKGHSHVYWYRQLPEEGLKFMVYLQKENIIDESGMPKERFSAEFPKEGPSILRIQQVVRGDSAAYFCASSPTSGNTEAFFGQGTRLTVV.

The V gene is TRBV18, the J gene TRBJ2-5, with D uncertain. The assigned J gene may be wrong: the sequence end matches TRBJ2-7 better. The CDR3 is 13 amino acids. The germline V gene has CDR1 KGHSH and CDR2 LQKENI. The CDR3 spells CASSPQDSYEQYF. The CDR3, as DNA: TGTGCCAGCTCACCGCAGGACTCCTACGAGCAGTACTTC.

The V and J genes are TRBV19 and TRBJ2-4; a possible D gene is TRBD2 (5 bases). CDR3 length equals 14 residues. Trimming took off 1 base at V and 8 bases at J, with 12 bases between the two ends. The germline V gene encodes CDR1 LNHDA and CDR2 SQIVND (reference sequence). CDR3 sequence reads: CASSIGVAKDIQYF. Here the CDR3 DNA reads TGTGCCAGTAGTATAGGCGTAGCGAAGGACATTCAGTACTTC.

This clone came up a few times. This chain uses TRBV7-2 with TRBJ2-1, with 13 bases fitting TRBD2. The germline gives CDR1 SGHTA, CDR2 FQGNSA. The V segment lost 5 bases and the J segment 7 bases; nucleotides outside the gene matches: 8. This CDR3 region has 16 residues. Here the CDR3 reads CASSAPTSGRRNEQFF. The DNA of the CDR3 is TGTGCCAGCAGCGCACCGACTAGCGGGAGGAGGAATGAGCAGTTCTTC.

The chain recombines TRBV7-2 with TRBJ1-1, with D uncertain. Per the germline V gene, CDR1 is SGHTA and CDR2 is FQGNSA. Trimming shortened V by 8 bases and J by 8 bases, and 21 bases separated the two germline ends. This CDR3 contains 14 residues. In DNA form, the CDR3 reads TGTGCCAGCGCCGAGGCGAGAGGCCGAATAGAAGCTTTCTTT. Its translation: CASAEARGRIEAFF. Looking up the rest from reference TRBV7-2 and TRBJ1-1 gives the full variable domain: GAGVSQSPSNKVTEKGKDVELRCDPISGHTALYWYRQSLGQGLEFLIYFQGNSAPDKSGLPSDRFSAERTGGSVSTLTIQRTQQEDSAVYLCASAEARGRIEAFFGQGTRLTVV.